A single sample gave rise to the 22 T cell receptor beta chains below, sequenced in a study of T cells in Graves' hyperthyroidism and ophthalmopathy (dated by TCRdb to between 2019 and 2020). Library preparation was by multiplex PCR. Sequencing was carried out with an Illumina HiSeq 2000. The TCR beta CDR3 regions were amplified from the RNA transcripts. The first round of RT-PCR for the TCR CDR3 was performed with the HTBI primer set and the Qiagen OneStep RT-PCR kit. TCRdb reprocessed the public reads (quality trimming at Q25 with fastp, clone calling with MiXCR) and kept in-frame beta chains. Each CDR3 protein gets just one entry, which takes the most common genes and DNA from the rows behind it. This sample holds about 260,000 distinct CDR3 sequences; less than 30% were observed only once. The ten biggest clones cover about a quarter of the sample. The sample comprised blood. The receptors here all came from a man aged 35 to 55 with Graves' hyperthyroidism that later progressed to Graves' ophthalmopathy.

The V and J genes are TRBV19 and TRBJ1-1; D unclear. The germline CDR1 and CDR2 sequences are LNHDA and SQIVND (reference sequence). This CDR3 is built from 13 residues. V gave up 2 bases and J gave up 0 bases, with 4 bases separating them. CDR3 amino acids: CASSITLNTEAFF. Here the CDR3 DNA reads TGTGCCAGTAGTATAACACTGAACACTGAAGCTTTCTTT.

The table lists this clonotype with many counts. CDR3 loop: CASNRQGRRQPQHF. The CDR3 DNA reads as TGTGCCAGCAATAGACAGGGGAGGAGGCAGCCCCAGCATTTT. V and J are TRBV6-5 and TRBJ1-5, with TRBD1 matching 8 bases. V was pared by 7 bases and J by 7 bases, with 9 bases of the junction left unmatched. Germline V gives CDR1 MNHEY, CDR2 SVGAGI. This CDR3 has 14 amino acids.

This clonotype has ten or more counts. The V and J genes are TRBV12-3 or TRBV12-4 and TRBJ2-7, with 8 bases identical to TRBD2. Germline trimming cut 8 bases from V and 2 bases from J; bases unmatched to any gene: 8. The CDR3 is made up of 14 amino acids. The CDR3 reads CASSPLAGPYEQYF. CDR3 in DNA: TGTGCCAGCTCCCCCCTAGCGGGCCCCTACGAGCAGTACTTC.

This clonotype was observed at least ten times. This chain links TRBV5-1 with TRBJ1-1, with 10 bases fitting TRBD1. Looked up from germline, CDR1 is SGHRS and CDR2 is YFSETQ. The CDR3 totals 18 residues. Trimming cost V 4 bases and J 0 bases; bases outside gene matches: 12. CDR3 loop: CASSPGLRTGGMNTEAFF. CDR3 nucleotides: TGCGCCAGCAGCCCCGGCTTAAGGACAGGGGGGATGAACACTGAAGCTTTCTTT.

This chain connects TRBV6-1 to TRBJ2-4; TRBD1 matches 9 bases. This CDR3 contains 15 residues. Germline V gene sequence: CDR1 MNHNS, CDR2 SASEGT. With V trimmed by 3 bases and J by 0 bases, 0 bases remained unmatched. This chain's CDR3 is CASSEDRGAKNIQYF. Here the CDR3 DNA reads TGTGCCAGCAGTGAGGACAGGGGAGCCAAAAACATTCAGTACTTC.

This clonotype was counted at least ten times. The chain has TRBV2 and TRBJ1-5; tentative D call: TRBD1 (5 bases). Trimming cost V 8 bases and J 5 bases, with 22 bases left between them. Per germline, CDR1 SNHLY and CDR2 FYNNEI. CDR3 length: 16 residues. The CDR3 DNA reads as TGTGCCAGCTCTCACCGATGGGGGGACTTCGATCAGCCCCAGCATTTT. It encodes CASSHRWGDFDQPQHF.

The chain links TRBV19 to TRBJ1-5; 7 nucleotides agree with TRBD1. Germline CDR1 and CDR2: LNHDA and SQIVND (reference sequence). V was clipped by 6 bases and J by 7 bases; unmatched bases: 9. This CDR3 spans 14 amino acids. DNA for the CDR3: TGTGCCAGTAGCCTAGACAGGGTTGGGCAGCCCCAGCATTTT. Translating it yields CASSLDRVGQPQHF.

This rearrangement joins TRBV6-1 to TRBJ2-5, with TRBD2 matching over 8 bases. The germline V gene encodes CDR1 MNHNS and CDR2 SASEGT. After removal of 6 bases from V and 5 bases from J, the junction contained 11 bases not matched to a gene. The CDR3 is 15 residues long. CDR3 coding DNA: TGTGCCAGCAGCTCGAGCGGGAGAAAGGGTGAGACCCAGTACTTC. It is translated as CASSSSGRKGETQYF.

This clonotype came up many times. The chain combines TRBV20-1 with TRBJ2-5, with D unresolved. Germline assignment: CDR1 DFQATT and CDR2 SNEGSKA (reference sequence). This CDR3 contains 12 residues. Trimming shortened V by 6 bases and J by 1 base, and 9 bases separated the two germline ends. CDR3 residues: CSANARQETQYF. CDR3 DNA sequence: TGCAGTGCCAATGCACGCCAAGAGACCCAGTACTTC.

This clonotype has at least ten counts. V usage is TRBV6-5 and J usage is TRBJ2-7; no clear D gene. CDR1 and CDR2 from the germline V gene are MNHEY and SVGAGI. This CDR3 comprises 15 residues. V was clipped by 2 bases and J by 0 bases, with 11 bases between them. The CDR3 nucleotides read TGTGCCAGCAGTTACGGCAGCAGAACCTCCTACGAGCAGTACTTC. Protein sequence: CASSYGSRTSYEQYF.

This clonotype was recorded many times. This sequence joins TRBV3-1 and TRBJ1-1; tentative D call: TRBD1 (5 bases). Germline lookup yields CDR1 LGHDT and CDR2 YNNKEL (reference sequence). This CDR3 spans 12 amino acids. Trimming removed 3 bases at V and 10 bases at J, with 12 bases between. CDR3 loop: CASSQGLGRAFF. The CDR3 coding sequence is TGTGCCAGCAGCCAGGGTCTGGGACGAGCTTTCTTT.

This clonotype was seen many times. CDR3 coding DNA: TGTGCCACCAGTGATTTTACGACCCAAGAGACCCAGTACTTC. This encodes CATSDFTTQETQYF. The chain joins TRBV24-1 to TRBJ2-5; D call uncertain. Germline V gene sequence: CDR1 KGHDR, CDR2 SFDVKD. The CDR3 has 14 residues. The ends were cut back, 1 base at V and 1 base at J, with 6 bases in the middle.

This clonotype was picked up many times. This sequence joins TRBV28 and TRBJ1-5, with D unresolved. Between the trimmed V and J ends, which lost 8 bases and 5 bases, there was a span of 19 bases. This CDR3 spans 15 amino acids. The germline gives CDR1 MDHEN, CDR2 SYDVKM. This CDR3 reads CASVQGLVRDQPQHF. CDR3 coding DNA: TGTGCCAGCGTTCAAGGGCTTGTGAGGGATCAGCCCCAGCATTTT.

This clonotype was detected only a few times. V usage is TRBV30 and J usage is TRBJ1-1; 7 bases align to TRBD1. Germline lookup yields CDR1 GTSNPN and CDR2 SVGIG (reference sequence). The CDR3 is made up of 14 amino acids. With 0 bases clipped from V and 5 bases from J, the junction kept 6 bases outside the gene matches. The CDR3 sequence: CAWSVLTGETEAFF. In DNA, the CDR3 is TGTGCCTGGAGTGTCCTAACAGGGGAAACTGAAGCTTTCTTT.

The chain carries TRBV7-9 and TRBJ2-7; D may be TRBD2 (7 bases). The germline V gene has CDR1 SEHNR and CDR2 FQNEAQ (reference sequence). Trimming removed 4 bases from V and 0 bases from J, with 13 bases in between. The CDR3 covers 15 residues. The CDR3 sequence is CASSSEGGSSYEQYF. The DNA for the CDR3 is TGTGCCAGCAGCTCCGAGGGGGGGAGCTCCTACGAGCAGTACTTC.

This clonotype was found many times. DNA of the CDR3: TGTGCCAGCAGGCTCGGACAGATTACTGAAGCTTTCTTT. Translating gives CASRLGQITEAFF. This chain joins TRBV6-6 and TRBJ1-1, with a tentative D call TRBD1 (6 bases). There are 13 residues in the CDR3. CDR1 is MNHNY, CDR2 SVGAGI, per germline (reference sequence). The germline V and J ends were trimmed by 6 bases and 5 bases, with 13 bases remaining between them.

This clonotype has more than one count but fewer than ten. The chain is built from TRBV6-1 and TRBJ1-5, with D hard to call. Per the germline V gene, CDR1 is MNHNS and CDR2 is SASEGT. CDR3 length equals 13 residues. V lost 6 bases and J lost 6, with 12 bases in between. CDR3 bases: TGTGCCAGCAGCCCCGGACGAAGTCAGCCCCAGCATTTT. Encoded protein: CASSPGRSQPQHF.

This clonotype has ten or more counts. The chain carries TRBV20-1 and TRBJ1-2, with 9 bases fitting TRBD1. This CDR3 region has 13 residues. J was trimmed by 7 bases and V by 4 bases; bases with no gene match: 7. Germline CDR1 is DFQATT and CDR2 is SNEGSKA (reference sequence). CDR3 sequence reads: CSAIETGGGGYTF. In DNA form, the CDR3 reads TGCAGTGCTATTGAGACAGGGGGAGGTGGCTACACCTTC.

This clonotype was seen ten or more times. The gene calls are TRBV5-8 and TRBJ1-1; a possible D gene is TRBD1 (6 bases). The CDR3 runs 10 residues. Germline V gives CDR1 SGHTS, CDR2 YDEGEE. V lost 4 bases and J lost 9, with 7 bases in between. The CDR3 coding sequence is TGTGCCAGCAGCGGGGGGCAAGCTTTCTTT. Protein sequence: CASSGGQAFF.

The chain employs TRBV12-3 or TRBV12-4 and TRBJ2-7; possibly TRBD2 for D (5 bases). This CDR3 comprises 13 residues. V was clipped by 3 bases and J by 6 bases, with 12 bases between them. The chain's CDR3 is CASSLGWEFEQYF. CDR3 coding DNA: TGTGCCAGCAGTTTGGGGTGGGAGTTCGAGCAGTACTTC.

This clonotype has only one observation. The genes are TRBV7-2 and TRBJ2-4; the D is unclear. The CDR3 has 16 residues. CDR1 and CDR2 from the germline V gene are SGHTA and FQGNSA. V was pared by 4 bases and J by 0 bases, with 13 bases between. Here the CDR3 DNA reads TGTGCCAGCAGCTCCCCCGGTCCTATAGCCAAAAACATTCAGTACTTC. Its protein product is CASSSPGPIAKNIQYF.

A few counts support this clonotype. CDR3 DNA sequence: TGTGCCAGCAGCGCGGGCCCGGGGTCTGGGGCCAACGTCCTGACTTTC. It yields the protein CASSAGPGSGANVLTF. The V gene is TRBV3-1, the J gene TRBJ2-6, with a tentative D call TRBD2 (5 bases). Germline loops: CDR1 LGHDT, CDR2 YNNKEL (reference sequence). V dropped 5 bases and J dropped 1 base, with 12 bases sitting between them. The CDR3 consists of 16 residues.